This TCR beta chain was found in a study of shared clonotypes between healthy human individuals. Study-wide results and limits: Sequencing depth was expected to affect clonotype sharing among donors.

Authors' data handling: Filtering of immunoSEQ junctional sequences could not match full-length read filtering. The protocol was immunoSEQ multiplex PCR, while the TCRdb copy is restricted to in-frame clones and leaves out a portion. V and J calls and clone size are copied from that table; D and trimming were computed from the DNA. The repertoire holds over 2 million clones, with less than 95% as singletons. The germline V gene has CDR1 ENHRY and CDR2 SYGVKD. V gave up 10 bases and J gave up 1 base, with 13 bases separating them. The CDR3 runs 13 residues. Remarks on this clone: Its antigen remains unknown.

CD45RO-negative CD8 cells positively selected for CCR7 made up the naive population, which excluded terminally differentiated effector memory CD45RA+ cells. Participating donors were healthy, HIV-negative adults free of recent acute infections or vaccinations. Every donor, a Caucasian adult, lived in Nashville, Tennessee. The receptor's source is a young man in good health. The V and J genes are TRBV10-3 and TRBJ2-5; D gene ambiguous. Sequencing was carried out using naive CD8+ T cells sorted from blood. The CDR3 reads CATHGGVQETQYF. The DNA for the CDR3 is TGTGCCACCCATGGTGGGGTCCAAGAGACCCAGTACTTC.